This T cell receptor beta chain was captured in a study of blood T cells in healthy people across ages. General study findings and limits: As age increased, TCR beta diversity per million T cells fell in a roughly linear fashion. PBMCs that were unsorted prevented a conclusive naive versus antigen-experienced comparison.

The sample, 7.5 to 10 milliliters of peripheral blood, was drawn from each donor. With respect to this clonotype: Its antigen is not identified.

Trimming shortened V by 1 base and J by 1 base, and 4 bases separated the two germline ends. CDR1 and CDR2 from the germline V gene are KGHSH and LQKENI. There are 13 residues in the CDR3. Combining a sample-barcoded 5' primer with a J-beta primer mix, a second PCR ran for roughly 6 to 11 cycles. Each TCR beta cDNA got a 12-nucleotide random molecular identifier. One entry per CDR3 protein results from TCRdb running MiXCR on the 5' RACE reads. This table has fewer than 900,000 distinct CDR3 sequences, around 36% appearing once. This clonotype was sampled from a man aged 18 to 30 in good health. The sequencing input was blood. The chain combines TRBV18 with TRBJ1-1; no clear D. The CDR3 is CASSPLENTEAFF. CDR3 nucleotides: TGTGCCAGCTCACCACTAGAGAACACTGAAGCTTTCTTT.